The 20 T cell receptor beta chains reported below all come from one sample, sequenced in a study of T-cell memory formation after mild COVID-19. From the 5' RACE reads, TCRdb called clonotypes with MiXCR, one entry per CDR3 protein. The sample gives about 440,000 distinct CDR3 sequences, 15% to 20% of which show up once; around 8% is in the top ten. The sample was PBMCs or a T cell subset sorted from them (not recorded which). These receptors originate from an adult woman who had mild COVID-19 (a few samples of this study predate the infection). Cell type and time point are not known.

J is TRBJ2-2 and V is TRBV2; a possible D gene is TRBD2 (6 bases). CDR1 is SNHLY and CDR2 is FYNNEI in the germline V gene. With 1 base removed from V and 3 bases from J, the gap between germline ends came to 9 bases. The CDR3 contains 15 residues. CDR3 in amino acids: CASSEGGLYTGELFF. CDR3 DNA sequence: TGTGCCAGCAGTGAAGGGGGACTTTACACCGGGGAGCTGTTTTTT.

This rearrangement joins TRBV4-1 to TRBJ2-7; 11 bases line up with TRBD1. The CDR3 length is 16 residues. V dropped 4 bases and J dropped 6; count of bases not matched to a gene: 11. CDR1 is MGHRA, CDR2 YSYEKL, per germline. The CDR3 sequence is CASSRLTGTGGSEQYF. The DNA of the CDR3 is TGCGCCAGCAGCCGTCTGACCGGGACAGGGGGTTCCGAGCAGTACTTC.

This clonotype was picked up a small number of times. The chain combines TRBV3-1 with TRBJ2-2; D ambiguous. This CDR3 region has 19 residues. V lost 3 bases, J lost 4 bases, and 24 bases lay in between. The germline V gene encodes CDR1 LGHDT and CDR2 YNNKEL (reference sequence). The CDR3 loop is CASSQNPRSGVGRTGELFF. CDR3 coding DNA: TGTGCCAGCAGCCAGAACCCCCGATCAGGTGTGGGTCGCACCGGGGAGCTGTTTTTT.

This clonotype was seen only a few times. The chain employs TRBV7-2 and TRBJ1-2, with 9 bases lining up with TRBD1. The V gene's germline CDR1 is SGHTA and CDR2 FQGNSA. The CDR3 sequence is 16 residues long. Trimming at V came to 4 bases and at J to 3 bases, leaving 9 bases not matched to a gene. The CDR3 spells CASSSLTGTGHYGYTF. The CDR3 DNA sequence: TGTGCCAGCAGCTCTTTAACCGGGACAGGGCACTATGGCTACACCTTC.

This clonotype has a handful of counts. The gene calls are TRBV15 and TRBJ2-1; D is unclear. V was pared by 5 bases and J by 0 bases, with 11 bases between. The CDR3 runs to 15 residues. Germline V gene lookup returns CDR1 LNHNV and CDR2 YYDKDF (reference sequence). As DNA, the CDR3 is TGTGCCACCAGCGAGGCGAGGAGCTCCTACAATGAGCAGTTCTTC. The encoded protein is CATSEARSSYNEQFF.

In this sample, this clonotype turned up many times. The chain is built from TRBV5-1 and TRBJ1-4; D may be TRBD1 (6 bases). There are 15 residues in the CDR3. With 2 bases removed from V and 3 bases from J, the gap between germline ends came to 11 bases. In germline, CDR1 is SGHRS, CDR2 YFSETQ. The CDR3 DNA reads TGCGCCAGCAGCTTAGCGGGGGCGGCTAATGAAAAACTGTTTTTT. Translated, it gives CASSLAGAANEKLFF. Looking up the rest from reference TRBV5-1 and TRBJ1-4 gives the full variable domain: KAGVTQTPRYLIKTRGQQVTLSCSPISGHRSVSWYQQTPGQGLQFLFEYFSETQRNKGNFPGRFSGRQFSNSRSEMNVSTLELGDSALYLCASSLAGAANEKLFFGSGTQLSVL.

CDR3 bases: TGTGCCAGCAGTTCAGGACAGGGCTTTCAGCCCCAGCATTTT. It translates to CASSSGQGFQPQHF. The chain combines TRBV12-3 or TRBV12-4 with TRBJ1-5; 8 nucleotides align to TRBD1. The length of the CDR3 is 14 residues. V was pared by 4 bases and J by 6 bases, with 5 bases of the junction left unmatched.

This clonotype was seen a handful of times. V is TRBV24-1 and J is TRBJ1-3, with TRBD1 as a possible D gene (6 bases). CDR3 size: 15 residues. V was pared by 9 bases and J by 0 bases, with 14 bases between. Looked up from germline, CDR1 is KGHDR and CDR2 is SFDVKD. The CDR3 region has the DNA TGTGCCACCGACAGGATGGGGTTCTCTGGAAACACCATATATTTT. This codes for CATDRMGFSGNTIYF.

V gene TRBV29-1 combines with J gene TRBJ1-2, with 10 positions matching TRBD1. V was clipped by 5 bases and J by 8 bases; unmatched bases: 17. The CDR3 totals 16 residues. CDR1 and CDR2 from the germline V gene are SQVTM and ANQGSEA. The CDR3 nucleotides are TGCAGCGTTCCCAAGGGGACAGGGGAGTCCCTTGGGGGCTACACCTTC. It specifies CSVPKGTGESLGGYTF.

This rearrangement joins TRBV12-3 or TRBV12-4 to TRBJ2-7, with D possibly matching TRBD2 (5 bases). CDR3 length: 13 amino acids. The V end was cut by 3 bases, the J end by 5 bases, with 11 bases between. DNA for the CDR3: TGTGCCAGCAGTTTCCCCGGGGTCGACGAGCAGTACTTC. Translating gives CASSFPGVDEQYF.

This clonotype has only a few counts. The gene calls are TRBV6-5 and TRBJ2-2; TRBD2 matches 14 bases. The CDR3 length is 19 residues. V was pared by 6 bases and J by 2 bases, with 11 bases of the junction left unmatched. Germline CDR1 reads MNHEY; CDR2 reads SVGAGI. CDR3: CASRARLAGGLRNTGELFF. The CDR3 coding sequence is TGTGCCAGCAGAGCACGACTAGCGGGGGGGCTTCGTAACACCGGGGAGCTGTTTTTT.

This chain connects TRBV7-9 to TRBJ2-7; 10 bases are a match to TRBD2. The germline V gene encodes CDR1 SEHNR and CDR2 FQNEAQ (reference sequence). This CDR3 comprises 15 residues. Trimming took 3 bases from V and 3 from J; bases not matched to a gene: 5. The CDR3 nucleotides are TGTGCCAGCAGCTTGGCAATAGCGGGAGGCTACGAGCAGTACTTC. Residues: CASSLAIAGGYEQYF.

This clonotype was observed a handful of times. This chain joins TRBV27 and TRBJ1-5; 7 positions agree with TRBD1. Germline values: CDR1 MNHEY, CDR2 SMNVEV (reference sequence). CDR3 length: 17 amino acids. With 2 bases clipped from V and 2 bases from J, the junction kept 9 bases outside the gene matches. CDR3 sequence: CASSLGPGGYRNQPQHF. The CDR3 nucleotides read TGTGCCAGCAGTTTAGGGCCAGGGGGTTATCGCAATCAGCCCCAGCATTTT.

The genes are TRBV6-1 and TRBJ2-6, with D possibly being TRBD1 (6 bases). V lost 4 bases to trimming and J lost 0 bases, with 19 bases between them. The germline V gene has CDR1 MNHNS and CDR2 SASEGT. This CDR3 contains 19 residues. Here the CDR3 reads CASSVERGTVVSGANVLTF. The CDR3 DNA reads TGTGCCAGCAGTGTGGAAAGGGGGACCGTTGTCTCTGGGGCCAACGTCCTGACTTTC.

V gene TRBV7-9 combines with J gene TRBJ2-5; D remains unclear. The ends were cut back, 1 base at V and 3 bases at J, with 9 bases in the middle. From germline, CDR1 is SEHNR and CDR2 FQNEAQ (reference sequence). This CDR3 region has 14 residues. The chain's CDR3 is CASSLGPAKETQYF. The CDR3 DNA follows: TGTGCCAGCAGCTTAGGGCCGGCTAAAGAGACCCAGTACTTC.

The chain recombines TRBV24-1 with TRBJ2-1; no firm D call. The CDR3 extends over 14 amino acids. Germline CDR1 is KGHDR and CDR2 is SFDVKD. V lost 4 bases, J lost 7 bases, and 13 bases lay in between. CDR3 amino acids: CATSDPAGLNEQFF. The CDR3 DNA reads TGTGCCACCAGTGACCCAGCTGGTTTGAATGAGCAGTTCTTC.

This clonotype was picked up a small number of times. The rearrangement joins TRBV10-2 to TRBJ2-1; D is ambiguous. The ends were cut back, 4 bases at V and 4 bases at J, with 11 bases in the middle. CDR3 size: 14 residues. The germline V gene encodes CDR1 WSHSY and CDR2 SAAADI. The CDR3 region is CASSVGSLYNEQFF. CDR3 bases: TGCGCCAGCAGTGTTGGGTCTTTGTACAATGAGCAGTTCTTC.

J is TRBJ2-5 and V is TRBV30, with D perhaps matching TRBD2 (5 bases). Germline assignment: CDR1 GTSNPN and CDR2 SVGIG (reference sequence). This CDR3 contains 12 residues. V was trimmed by 4 bases and J by 4 bases, leaving 10 bases between them. CDR3 DNA sequence: TGTGCCTGGAATCGGGGATCAGAGACCCAGTACTTC. This sequence encodes CAWNRGSETQYF.

This clonotype has a handful of counts. The rearrangement uses TRBV12-3 or TRBV12-4 and TRBJ2-3, with 12 bases aligning to TRBD2. Trimming cost V 6 bases and J 3 bases; bases outside gene matches: 10. The CDR3 totals 17 residues. The CDR3 DNA is TGTGCCAGCAGCCCCTCGAGGACTAGCGGGGTGACAGATACGCAGTATTTT. It is translated as CASSPSRTSGVTDTQYF.

The gene calls are TRBV5-6 and TRBJ1-1, with 7 bases matching TRBD1. This CDR3 comprises 14 residues. Germline loops: CDR1 SGHDT, CDR2 YYEEEE. After removal of 4 bases from V and 0 bases from J, the junction contained 3 bases not matched to a gene. The CDR3, as DNA: TGTGCCAGCAGCCCACAGGGGATGAACACTGAAGCTTTCTTT. It translates to CASSPQGMNTEAFF.